The 14 T cell receptor beta chains in this list originate from one sample, sequenced in a study of T cell responses to AZD1222 COVID-19 vaccine. Clones were read by immunoSEQ multiplex PCR, and TCRdb kept only the in-frame ones, dropping some. The sample records some 93,000 clones, roughly 88% being singletons. The sample here was peripheral blood, taken 28 days after the second AZD1222 dose. These receptors came from an adult who received the AZD1222 COVID-19 vaccine.

This chain uses TRBV7-9 with TRBJ2-7; TRBD1 aligns across 8 bases. The CDR3 totals 15 residues. Germline V gives CDR1 SEHNR, CDR2 FQNEAQ (reference sequence). V lost 6 bases and J lost 5; bases outside the gene matches: 12. The DNA for the CDR3 is TGTGCCAGCAGAGCGACAGGGGATCGAGGAGACGAGCAGTACTTC. This translates into CASRATGDRGDEQYF.

The chain joins TRBV3-1 (or the pseudogene TRBV3-2) to TRBJ2-7; D remains unclear. CDR1 and CDR2 from the germline V gene are LGHDT and YNNKEL (reference sequence). There are 13 residues in the CDR3. V was shortened by 4 bases and J by 2 bases, with 9 bases between the two germline ends. CDR3 protein: CASSRGGAYEQYF. The CDR3, as DNA: TGTGCCAGCAGCCGCGGTGGCGCCTACGAGCAGTACTTC.

The chain is built from TRBV6-6 and TRBJ1-2; unclear D gene. The CDR3 is 13 residues long. CDR1 and CDR2 from the germline V gene are MNHNY and SVGAGI (reference sequence). Trimming shortened V by 11 bases and J by 0 bases, and 13 bases separated the two germline ends. This CDR3 is CAVRGRANYGYTF. As DNA, the CDR3 is TGTGCCGTCCGAGGGCGAGCTAACTATGGCTACACCTTC.

This clone was counted a single time. The chain has TRBV7-8 and TRBJ2-1, with D tentatively TRBD1 (6 bases). Trimming removed 3 bases at V and 9 bases at J, with 18 bases between. The CDR3 is 15 amino acids. Germline V gives CDR1 SGHVS, CDR2 FQNEAQ. The CDR3 here is CASSFGRSQTGEQFF. CDR3 DNA sequence: TGTGCCAGCAGCTTCGGAAGGTCGCAGACAGGTGAGCAGTTCTTC.

The chain is built from TRBV10-1 and TRBJ2-7, with unresolved D. CDR1 is WNHNN, CDR2 SYGVQD, per germline (reference sequence). V lost 2 bases, J lost 5 bases, and 7 bases lay in between. The CDR3 contains 12 residues. CDR3 protein: CASSEGRNEQYF. The DNA for the CDR3 is TGCGCCAGCAGTGAGGGGCGGAACGAGCAGTACTTC.

V usage is TRBV3-1 (or the pseudogene TRBV3-2) and J usage is TRBJ2-6; no clear D. Germline lookup yields CDR1 LGHDT and CDR2 YNNKEL (reference sequence). The CDR3 runs to 17 residues. V was clipped by 1 base and J by 4 bases, with 14 bases between them. CDR3 sequence: CASSQVVCLMGANVLTF. Written as DNA, the CDR3 is TGTGCCAGCAGCCAAGTCGTCTGCCTTATGGGGGCCAACGTCCTGACTTTC.

This clone ranks as medium-sized. The CDR3 is CASNSGGGAYEQYF. CDR3 nucleotide sequence: TGTGCCAGCAACTCCGGGGGAGGGGCCTACGAGCAGTACTTC. The chain combines TRBV27 with TRBJ2-7, with 7 positions matching TRBD2. Germline CDR1 reads MNHEY; CDR2 reads SMNVEV (reference sequence). The CDR3 loop spans 14 amino acids. J lost 2 bases, V lost 7 bases, and 8 bases had no gene match.

The chain joins TRBV25-1 to TRBJ1-1, with unresolved D. Trimming stripped 0 bases from V and 4 bases from J, with 12 bases between. The CDR3 consists of 15 residues. Germline V CDR1 and CDR2: MGHDK, SYGVNS. As DNA, the CDR3 is TGTGCCAGCAGTGAATATTGGGCAACCGTCACTGAAGCTTTCTTT. Translation gives CASSEYWATVTEAFF.

The sample holds one count of this clone. CDR3 loop: CASSQGQGREQYF. CDR3 in DNA: TGTGCCAGCAGCCAAGGGCAGGGGCGTGAGCAGTACTTC. This rearrangement joins TRBV3-1 (or the pseudogene TRBV3-2) to TRBJ2-7; D may be TRBD1 (6 bases). The CDR3 covers 13 residues. With 1 base removed from V and 7 bases from J, the gap between germline ends came to 11 bases. CDR1 is LGHDT, CDR2 YNNKEL, per germline (reference sequence).

This sequence joins TRBV2 and TRBJ2-5; D is tentatively TRBD1 or TRBD2 (5 bases each). V was cut by 6 bases and J by 4 bases, with 18 bases left in between. Germline CDR1 is SNHLY and CDR2 is FYNNEI. This CDR3 comprises 15 residues. CDR3 nucleotides: TGTGCCAGCAGGGGGGTCTACGTTAGTCCAGAGACCCAGTACTTC. It codes for CASRGVYVSPETQYF.

The sample holds a few counts of this clone. This sequence joins TRBV2 and TRBJ2-7; D is unclear. V was clipped by 4 bases and J by 6 bases, with 4 bases between them. Germline values: CDR1 SNHLY, CDR2 FYNNEI. The CDR3 loop spans 10 amino acids. CDR3 nucleotide sequence: TGTGCCAGCAGTGCTTCCGAGCAGTACTTC. Protein: CASSASEQYF.

The chain joins TRBV20-1 to TRBJ1-1; D might be TRBD1 (6 bases). CDR1 is DFQATT and CDR2 is SNEGSKA in the germline V gene (reference sequence). The CDR3 covers 11 residues. Trimming shortened V by 2 bases and J by 8 bases, and 9 bases separated the two germline ends. The CDR3 sequence is CSARKGGEAFF. CDR3 nucleotide sequence: TGCAGTGCTAGAAAAGGGGGAGAAGCTTTCTTT.

Concerning this clone: A much bigger clone sits one base away, suggesting this may be a read error. V and J are TRBV12-3 or TRBV12-4 and TRBJ1-1; D gene uncertain. The CDR3 contains 11 residues. Trimming left V 0 bases short and J 8 bases short, with 4 bases between. Written as DNA, the CDR3 is TGTGCCAGCAGTTTAGCGGGGGAAGCTTTCTTT. Its protein product is CASSLAGEAFF.

This clone was detected once. The J gene is TRBJ2-1, the V gene TRBV3-1 (or the pseudogene TRBV3-2); 8 positions agree with TRBD2. This CDR3 is 16 amino acids long. From germline, CDR1 is LGHDT and CDR2 YNNKEL (reference sequence). V shed 4 bases and J 4 bases; nucleotides not matched to a gene: 9. CDR3 in DNA: TGTGCCAGCAGCCCAAAGACTAGCGCCCATTACAATGAGCAGTTCTTC. Protein: CASSPKTSAHYNEQFF.